This TCR beta chain was recovered during a study of blood T cell repertoires in COVID-19. As for the study in general: COVID-19 samples from acute and convalescent phases originated in the United States, Italy and Spain. PBMCs, B-cell-depleted T cells, or T cells were the source of the cDNA or gDNA that made up the material.

This clone was observed a few times. Per the authors' pipeline: How many nucleated cells were present was estimated from reference gene primer amplification. Generated by immunoSEQ multiplex PCR, the TCRdb table keeps only in-frame clones and is missing some. From that table come the V and J calls and clone size; the DNA was used to work out D and trimming. This repertoire shows under 200,000 clones, about 91% found once; its top ten account for just under 4%. The CDR3 is made up of 15 amino acids. The germline V gene has CDR1 MDHEN and CDR2 SYDVKM. Trimming removed 4 bases from V and 4 bases from J, with 17 bases in between.

J is TRBJ2-7 and V is TRBV28; D is unresolved. The sequenced sample was peripheral blood. The origin of this receptor is an older woman who had recovered from COVID-19. The CDR3 DNA sequence: TGTGCCAGCAGTTCCGGATCAGCGACGAAATACGAGCAGTACTTC. This codes for CASSSGSATKYEQYF.